Listed here are 25 T cell receptor delta chains from one sample, sequenced in a study of Vδ1+ human thymocytes. Whole-study results and caveats: Thymic TRG and TRD repertoires appeared highly polyclonal.

RNA was extracted from the cells and then reverse transcribed. Multiplex PCR used pooled V-gene forward primers and a constant-region reverse primer to amplify CDR3s. TCRdb reprocessed the multiplex PCR reads using CATT. The sample lists about 27,000 delta-chain clones; around 32% were seen once. These receptors' targets are unknown. Sequenced: Vdelta1+ gamma-delta thymocytes from the thymus. Noted subset: FACS-sorted CD3+ TCRalphabeta- TCRVdelta1+ TCRVdelta2- thymocytes. These receptors all come from a boy under two years old who had congenital heart surgery.

This clone was seen more than once but under ten times. This chain uses TRDV1 with TRDJ1; 12 nucleotides line up with TRDD3. The CDR3 length is 17 residues. From germline, CDR1 is TSWWSYY and CDR2 QGS. The V gene end was trimmed by 2 bases and the J gene end by 7 bases; junction bases not matched to a gene: 11. The CDR3: CALGEWGTGGYQGKLIF. The CDR3 region has the DNA TGTGCTCTTGGGGAATGGGGCACTGGGGGATACCAGGGTAAACTCATCTTT.

The chain employs TRDV1 and TRDJ1; 8 bases agree with TRDD3. Losses at the gene ends were 5 bases for V and 0 bases for J; bases not matched to a gene: 14. The CDR3 contains 18 residues. Germline CDR1 is TSWWSYY and CDR2 is QGS. CDR3 sequence reads: CALGHWGGAPIYTDKLIF. CDR3 DNA: TGTGCTCTTGGGCACTGGGGGGGTGCTCCCATATACACCGATAAACTCATCTTT.

This clone has more than one count but fewer than ten. The junction and the germline gene differ at one end; a read error may be behind it. The V and J genes are TRDV1 and TRDJ1; D is unclear. The V gene's germline CDR1 is TSWWSYY and CDR2 QGS. CDR3 length equals 17 residues. This CDR3 is CALREAKPPKYTDKLIF. The CDR3 region has the DNA TGTGCTCTTAGGGAAGCCAAGCCTCCCAAGTACACCGATAAACTCATCTTT.

The genes are TRDV1 and TRDJ1; D is unresolved. This CDR3 contains 16 residues. The V end was cut by 4 bases, the J end by 4 bases, with 19 bases between. Germline lookup yields CDR1 TSWWSYY and CDR2 QGS. The CDR3 DNA sequence: TGTGCTCTTGGGGGGAGGGGTTTCCCAGGGAGCGATAAACTCATCTTT. This gives the protein CALGGRGFPGSDKLIF.

Turning to this clone: A much larger clone sits a single nucleotide away, making a read error possible. The chain uses TRDV1 and TRDJ1, with D maybe TRDD3 (6 bases). From germline, CDR1 is TSWWSYY and CDR2 QGS. The CDR3 consists of 14 residues. Between the trimmed V and J ends, which lost 4 bases and 3 bases, there was a span of 12 bases. CDR3 DNA sequence: TGTGCTCTTGGGGGTACTGGGAGCGCCGATAAACTCATCTTT. This sequence encodes CALGGTGSADKLIF.

A remark on this clone: A much larger clone lies a single base off, so this may be a read error. The chain links TRDV1 to TRDJ2; 11 bases are a match to TRDD3. Germline CDR1 is TSWWSYY and CDR2 is QGS. The CDR3 spans 16 residues. Trimming took 4 bases from V and 2 from J; bases not matched to a gene: 3. The CDR3 nucleotides are TGTGCTCTTGGGGCGCACTGGGGGATATTGACAGCACAACTCTTCTTT. Translated: CALGAHWGILTAQLFF.

This clone has just a few counts. The chain combines TRDV1 with TRDJ1; TRDD3 aligns across 12 bases. The ends lost 0 bases at V and 7 bases at J; junction bases unmatched: 24. This CDR3 has 22 residues. Germline CDR1 reads TSWWSYY; CDR2 reads QGS. CDR3 region: CALGELWASRIVLGDTGGKLIF. The CDR3 nucleotides are TGTGCTCTTGGGGAACTCTGGGCCTCTCGTATCGTACTGGGGGATACCGGAGGTAAACTCATCTTT.

This sequence joins TRDV1 and TRDJ1, with 7 positions matching TRDD3. This CDR3 has 23 residues. Germline trimming cut 6 bases from V and 3 bases from J; bases unmatched to any gene: 34. The V gene's germline CDR1 is TSWWSYY and CDR2 QGS. CDR3 protein: CALGLILGSKTPGGSVPPDKLIF. Written as DNA, the CDR3 is TGTGCTCTTGGCCTTATTTTGGGTTCCAAGACCCCCGGGGGATCAGTGCCACCCGATAAACTCATCTTT.

A word on this clone: A much larger clonotype is one base distant, so this may be a read error. The chain combines TRDV1 with TRDJ1, with D possibly TRDD3 on 5 matching bases. The germline CDR1 and CDR2 sequences are TSWWSYY and QGS. The V gene lost 1 base and the J gene lost 3 bases, with 18 bases spanning the gap. The CDR3 extends over 17 amino acids. The CDR3 loop reads CALGERELGAGADKLIF. As DNA, the CDR3 is TGTGCTCTTGGGGAACGGGAGCTGGGAGCAGGTGCCGATAAACTCATCTTT.

This clone has only a few counts. The chain couples TRDV1 to TRDJ1, with 13 bases matching TRDD3. V lost 5 bases, J lost 4 bases, and 16 bases stayed unmatched. The CDR3 has 19 residues. Germline V lookup: CDR1 TSWWSYY, CDR2 QGS. The CDR3 spells CALGKPSSLLGDTDDKLIF. CDR3 DNA: TGTGCTCTTGGGAAACCCTCTTCTTTACTGGGGGATACGGACGATAAACTCATCTTT.

This clone was counted only a few times. V is TRDV1 and J is TRDJ1; 11 bases align to TRDD3. Germline V gene data show CDR1 as TSWWSYY and CDR2 as QGS. The V gene end was trimmed by 3 bases and the J gene end by 0 bases; junction bases not matched to a gene: 36. The CDR3 has 27 residues. CDR3 nucleotide sequence: TGTGCTCTTGGGGACCTCGTCCCTTCCTTTCTGGGGGATACCCGGCCAATACACCCTAAGTACACCGATAAACTCATCTTT. This translates into CALGDLVPSFLGDTRPIHPKYTDKLIF.

This clone was recorded a few times. This chain links TRDV1 with TRDJ1, with no clear D. The germline gives CDR1 TSWWSYY, CDR2 QGS. Trimming shortened V by 0 bases and J by 4 bases, and 21 bases separated the two germline ends. The CDR3 totals 18 residues. CDR3 sequence reads: CALGELPDPTHTIDKLIF. In nucleotides, the CDR3 is TGTGCTCTTGGGGAACTCCCCGATCCCACCCATACCATCGATAAACTCATCTTT.

The chain has TRDV1 and TRDJ1, with D maybe TRDD2 (6 bases). Trimming removed 0 bases at V and 3 bases at J, with 29 bases between. Germline CDR1 is TSWWSYY and CDR2 is QGS. The CDR3 runs 21 residues. For the CDR3, the DNA is TGTGCTCTTGGGGAACTTCTTCCTTCGAGTCCTGGCCTGCGGAACGCCGATAAACTCATCTTT. This encodes CALGELLPSSPGLRNADKLIF.

The count of this clone is one. Being one base from a much bigger clone, this may be a read error. Within the sample, other DNA sequences also encode this same CDR3. This chain joins TRDV2 and TRDJ3; the match to TRDD3 covers 9 bases. After removal of 5 bases from V and 0 bases from J, the junction contained 25 bases not matched to a gene. Germline V gives CDR1 GEAIGNYY, CDR2 EKD. This CDR3 contains 24 residues. The CDR3 spells CACGRKSSSGIRSLSSWDTRQMFF. The CDR3 DNA reads TGTGCCTGTGGCCGGAAGTCTTCTTCGGGGATACGCTCCCTGAGCTCCTGGGACACCCGACAGATGTTTTTC.

The V and J genes are TRDV1 and TRDJ1, with a weak D call TRDD3 (6 bases). The CDR3 has 20 residues. Between the trimmed V and J ends, which lost 4 bases and 6 bases, there was a span of 33 bases. Germline lookup yields CDR1 TSWWSYY and CDR2 QGS. The CDR3 is CALGVPQGGPTQHDSYKLIF. In DNA, the CDR3 is TGTGCTCTTGGGGTCCCGCAAGGGGGACCGACCCAGCATGATTCTTATAAACTCATCTTT.

The chain uses TRDV1 and TRDJ1; TRDD3 matches 9 bases. Germline CDR1 and CDR2: TSWWSYY and QGS. CDR3 length: 20 amino acids. The V segment lost 3 bases and the J segment 8 bases; nucleotides outside the gene matches: 25. The CDR3 sequence is CALGDFIGGSKYWGSSKLIF. The CDR3 nucleotides are TGTGCTCTTGGGGATTTTATAGGGGGTTCCAAGTACTGGGGGAGTTCCAAACTCATCTTT.

This clone was recorded a few times. Additional DNA sequences in this sample encode the identical CDR3. The chain has TRDV1 and TRDJ1, with D tentatively TRDD2 (6 bases). Germline CDR1 is TSWWSYY and CDR2 is QGS. This CDR3 comprises 20 residues. Trimming removed 2 bases from V and 2 bases from J, with 27 bases in between. This CDR3 reads CALGESALRAFRTGTDKLIF. For the CDR3, the DNA is TGTGCTCTTGGGGAAAGCGCCCTTAGGGCCTTCCGTACGGGAACCGATAAACTCATCTTT.

Of note for this clone: At one of its ends the junction is not consistent with the germline gene, which may arise from a read error. V and J are TRDV1 and TRDJ1; 11 bases fit TRDD3. This CDR3 has 27 amino acids. Per the germline V gene, CDR1 is TSWWSYY and CDR2 is QGS. CDR3 DNA sequence: TGTGCTCGTGGGGAACCCTCCTGGGCTCAGCTTCCAAGACTGGGGGATAAAAAAAACCCCCTTTGGGATAAACTCATCTTT. Encoded protein: CARGEPSWAQLPRLGDKKNPLWDKLIF.

The chain links TRDV3 to TRDJ1; 13 bases are shared with TRDD3. This CDR3 has 21 residues. Germline CDR1 TVYSNPD, CDR2 GDNSRS (reference sequence). The V gene end was trimmed by 0 bases and the J gene end by 2 bases; junction bases not matched to a gene: 21. The CDR3 here is CAFSLPLCWVLGDTSTDKLIF. In DNA form, the CDR3 reads TGTGCCTTTAGCCTCCCCCTATGCTGGGTACTGGGGGATACGAGTACCGATAAACTCATCTTT.

Concerning this clone: The same CDR3 arises from other DNA sequences in this sample as well. The V gene is TRDV1, the J gene TRDJ1; 9 nucleotides line up with TRDD3. Germline V lookup: CDR1 TSWWSYY, CDR2 QGS. V lost 1 base and J lost 3; bases outside the gene matches: 12. This CDR3 region has 18 residues. The CDR3 sequence: CALGERGGDTRTADKLIF. CDR3 bases: TGTGCTCTTGGGGAACGGGGTGGGGATACGCGTACAGCCGATAAACTCATCTTT.

V and J are TRDV1 and TRDJ1; 11 positions agree with TRDD3. J lost 2 bases, V lost 5 bases, and 19 bases had no gene match. In germline, CDR1 is TSWWSYY, CDR2 QGS. CDR3 length: 20 amino acids. The CDR3 DNA follows: TGTGCTCTTGGGCATCCTTCTTCGGGGGGCTGGGGGATACCAACCGATAAACTCATCTTT. Amino acid sequence: CALGHPSSGGWGIPTDKLIF.

The chain is built from TRDV1 and TRDJ1, with D perhaps matching TRDD2 (7 bases). V lost 4 bases, J lost 4 bases, and 43 bases lay in between. CDR1 is TSWWSYY, CDR2 QGS, per germline. The CDR3 spans 24 residues. CDR3 bases: TGTGCTCTTGGGGTCTCTCCCTTCCTGCGAGCCTTCTTCCTGCGGGTGATACGATACGATAAACTCATCTTT. Translating it yields CALGVSPFLRAFFLRVIRYDKLIF.

This clone was counted between two and nine times. The chain joins TRDV1 to TRDJ1, with D hard to call. This CDR3 is built from 18 residues. Trimming stripped 0 bases from V and 0 bases from J, with 17 bases between. Germline V lookup: CDR1 TSWWSYY, CDR2 QGS. CDR3 amino acids: CALGELIHTRPYTDKLIF. CDR3 nucleotides: TGTGCTCTTGGGGAACTGATCCATACACGGCCCTACACCGATAAACTCATCTTT.

This clone was seen only a few times. Other DNA sequences in the same sample also yield this CDR3. The chain joins TRDV1 to TRDJ1, with 11 positions matching TRDD3. This CDR3 comprises 24 residues. The J segment lost 0 bases and the V segment lost 1 base, leaving 25 bases of the junction unmatched. The germline V gene encodes CDR1 TSWWSYY and CDR2 QGS. The CDR3: CALGEPAPRWGIRPKPSYTDKLIF. The CDR3 DNA reads TGTGCTCTTGGGGAACCCGCACCCAGATGGGGGATACGTCCCAAACCCTCGTACACCGATAAACTCATCTTT.

This clone has just a few counts. The chain employs TRDV1 and TRDJ1; TRDD3 matches at 12 bases. V gave up 4 bases and J gave up 0 bases; unmatched junction bases: 33. The CDR3 sequence is 26 residues long. Germline CDR1 is TSWWSYY and CDR2 is QGS. The DNA of the CDR3 is TGTGCTCTTGGGGTTCGCCCCCTCGCGTGTAAGTCAGAAGGGCTGGGGGATACGGGCAACACCGATAAACTCATCTTT. Amino acids: CALGVRPLACKSEGLGDTGNTDKLIF.